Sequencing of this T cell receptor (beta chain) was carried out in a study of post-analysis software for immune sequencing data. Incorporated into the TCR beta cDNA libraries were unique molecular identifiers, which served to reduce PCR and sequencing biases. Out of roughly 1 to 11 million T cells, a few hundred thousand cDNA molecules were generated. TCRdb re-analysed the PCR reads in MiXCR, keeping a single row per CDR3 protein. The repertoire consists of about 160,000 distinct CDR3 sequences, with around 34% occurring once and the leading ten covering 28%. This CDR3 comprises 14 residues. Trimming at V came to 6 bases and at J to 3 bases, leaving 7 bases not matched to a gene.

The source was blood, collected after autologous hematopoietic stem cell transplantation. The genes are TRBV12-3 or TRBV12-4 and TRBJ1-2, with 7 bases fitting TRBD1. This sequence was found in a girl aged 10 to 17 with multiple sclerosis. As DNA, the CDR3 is TGTGCCAGCAGCGACAGGGCTTCCGACTATGGCTACACCTTC. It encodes CASSDRASDYGYTF.